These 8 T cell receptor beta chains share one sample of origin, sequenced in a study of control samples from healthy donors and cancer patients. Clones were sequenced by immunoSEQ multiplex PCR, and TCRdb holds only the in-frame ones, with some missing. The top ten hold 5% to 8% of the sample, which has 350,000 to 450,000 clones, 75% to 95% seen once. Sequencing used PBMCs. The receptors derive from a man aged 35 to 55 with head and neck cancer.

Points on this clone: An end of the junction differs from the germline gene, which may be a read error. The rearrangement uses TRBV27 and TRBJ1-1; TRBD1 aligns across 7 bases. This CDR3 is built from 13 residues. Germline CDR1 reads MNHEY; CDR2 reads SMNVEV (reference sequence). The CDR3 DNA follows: TGTGCCAGCCAAGGACAGGTGAACACTAAAGCTTTCTTT. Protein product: CASQGQVNTKAFF.

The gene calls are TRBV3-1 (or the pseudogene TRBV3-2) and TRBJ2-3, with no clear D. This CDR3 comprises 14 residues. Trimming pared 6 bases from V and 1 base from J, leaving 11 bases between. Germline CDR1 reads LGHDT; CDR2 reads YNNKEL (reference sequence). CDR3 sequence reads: CASRQYAGTDTQYF. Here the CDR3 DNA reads TGTGCCAGCAGACAATATGCGGGCACAGATACGCAGTATTTT.

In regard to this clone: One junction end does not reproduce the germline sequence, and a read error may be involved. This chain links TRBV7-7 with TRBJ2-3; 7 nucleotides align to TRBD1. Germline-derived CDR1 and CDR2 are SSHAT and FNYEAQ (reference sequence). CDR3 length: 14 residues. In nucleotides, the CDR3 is TGTGCTAGCAGCTCTATGACAGGGACAGATACGCAGTATTTT. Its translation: CASSSMTGTDTQYF.

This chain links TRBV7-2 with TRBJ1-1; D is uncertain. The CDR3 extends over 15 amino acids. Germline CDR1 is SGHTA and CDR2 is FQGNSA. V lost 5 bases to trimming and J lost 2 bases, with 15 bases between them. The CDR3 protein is CASSPLQNFNTEAFF. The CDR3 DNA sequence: TGTGCCAGCAGCCCCCTACAGAACTTCAACACTGAAGCTTTCTTT.

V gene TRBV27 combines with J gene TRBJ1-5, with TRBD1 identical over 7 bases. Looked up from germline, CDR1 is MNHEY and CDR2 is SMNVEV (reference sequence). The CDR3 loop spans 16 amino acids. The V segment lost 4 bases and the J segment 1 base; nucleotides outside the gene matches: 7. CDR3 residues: CASSSRQGGSNQPQHF. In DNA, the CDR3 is TGTGCCAGCAGTTCTCGACAGGGTGGGAGCAATCAGCCCCAGCATTTT.

CDR3 nucleotide sequence: TGTGCCAGCAGTTACGGGCGGAGTGAGCAGTTCTTC. Protein: CASSYGRSEQFF. The V call is TRBV6-2 or TRBV6-3, the J call TRBJ2-1; D unresolved. CDR1 is MNHEY, CDR2 SVGEGT, per germline. This CDR3 spans 12 amino acids. V lost 2 bases, J lost 9 bases, and 8 bases lay in between.

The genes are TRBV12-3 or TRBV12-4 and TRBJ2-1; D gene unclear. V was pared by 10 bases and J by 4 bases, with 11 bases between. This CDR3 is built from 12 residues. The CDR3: CATNDRYNEQFF. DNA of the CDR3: TGTGCCACCAATGACCGTTACAATGAGCAGTTCTTC.

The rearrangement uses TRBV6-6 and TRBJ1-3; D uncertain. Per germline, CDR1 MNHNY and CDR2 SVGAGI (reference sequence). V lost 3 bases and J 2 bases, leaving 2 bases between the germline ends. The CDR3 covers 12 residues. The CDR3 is CASSYTGNTIYF. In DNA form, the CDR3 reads TGTGCCAGCAGTTATACTGGAAACACCATATATTTT.